These 25 T cell receptor beta chains share one sample of origin, sequenced in a study of cytomegalovirus exposure and HLA in healthy donors. A multiplex PCR was run with 60 Vbeta primers and 13 Jbeta primers. Data came from immunoSEQ multiplex PCR; TCRdb stores just in-frame clones and leaves some out. Its clone listing holds some 150,000 clones. The specimen sequenced was PBMCs. These receptors all come from a woman aged 18-35 years in good health and CMV-seronegative.

V gene TRBV7-9 combines with J gene TRBJ1-5; perhaps TRBD1 as D (5 bases). With 2 bases removed from V and 7 bases from J, the gap between germline ends came to 6 bases. Germline V gene sequence: CDR1 SEHNR, CDR2 FQNEAQ (reference sequence). This CDR3 has 12 amino acids. The CDR3 protein is CASSLQGQPQHF. In nucleotides, the CDR3 is TGTGCCAGCAGCTTACAGGGCCAGCCCCAGCATTTT.

The rearrangement joins TRBV30 to TRBJ1-1, with D maybe TRBD1 (5 bases). CDR3 length: 12 amino acids. V dropped 4 bases and J dropped 7 bases, with 13 bases sitting between them. The germline V gene encodes CDR1 GTSNPN and CDR2 SVGIG (reference sequence). CDR3 nucleotide sequence: TGTGCCTGGACGGAGGGGTACCATGAAGCTTTCTTT. It yields the protein CAWTEGYHEAFF.

The rearrangement links TRBV5-1 to TRBJ2-1, with 8 nucleotides matching TRBD2. V was clipped by 3 bases and J by 7 bases; unmatched bases: 12. Germline CDR1 reads SGHRS; CDR2 reads YFSETQ. This CDR3 has 16 amino acids. The CDR3 protein is CASSSFVGGVGNEQFF. CDR3 in DNA: TGCGCCAGCAGCTCCTTTGTCGGGGGGGTTGGAAATGAGCAGTTCTTC.

The V call is TRBV30, the J call TRBJ2-2; 9 nucleotides agree with TRBD1. Looked up from germline, CDR1 is GTSNPN and CDR2 is SVGIG (reference sequence). The CDR3 is 17 residues long. J lost 6 bases, V lost 3 bases, and 14 bases had no gene match. CDR3 DNA sequence: TGTGCCTGGAGCCGCCTTAGCGGACAGGGGTTGGCCGGGGAGCTGTTTTTT. Residues: CAWSRLSGQGLAGELFF.

The chain links TRBV19 to TRBJ1-1; the D is unclear. V gave up 2 bases and J gave up 1 base, with 5 bases separating them. CDR1 is LNHDA and CDR2 is SQIVND in the germline V gene (reference sequence). The CDR3 is 13 residues long. Here the CDR3 reads CASSITANTEAFF. Written as DNA, the CDR3 is TGTGCCAGTAGTATAACTGCGAACACTGAAGCTTTCTTT. The full variable domain, with the rest looked up from reference TRBV19 and TRBJ1-1, is DGGITQSPKYLFRKEGQNVTLSCEQNLNHDAMYWYRQDPGQGLRLIYYSQIVNDFQKGDIAEGYSVSREKKESFPLTVTSAQKNPTAFYLCASSITANTEAFFGQGTRLTVV.

The J gene is TRBJ2-5, the V gene TRBV19; TRBD2 matches 7 bases. The V and J ends lost 10 bases and 5 bases, in that order; junction bases with no gene match: 10. CDR3 length equals 13 residues. CDR1 is LNHDA and CDR2 is SQIVND in the germline V gene (reference sequence). CDR3 bases: TGTGCCACCGCCGGACTAGTTTCTGAGACCCAGTACTTC. As protein: CATAGLVSETQYF.

The chain links TRBV5-1 to TRBJ1-4; possible D gene TRBD1, 6 bases. The V and J ends lost 2 bases and 2 bases respectively, with 7 bases between them. Germline assignment: CDR1 SGHRS and CDR2 YFSETQ. This CDR3 spans 14 amino acids. CDR3 protein: CASSLGQTNEKLFF. In nucleotides, the CDR3 is TGCGCCAGCAGCTTAGGACAGACTAATGAAAAACTGTTTTTT.

The chain recombines TRBV5-1 with TRBJ1-2; 9 bases agree with TRBD1. The CDR3 is made up of 15 amino acids. The germline V gene encodes CDR1 SGHRS and CDR2 YFSETQ. After removal of 4 bases from V and 4 bases from J, the junction contained 8 bases not matched to a gene. The CDR3 nucleotides read TGCGCCAGCAGCATTGGACAGGGGAGTACCTATGGCTACACCTTC. Amino acid sequence: CASSIGQGSTYGYTF.

This chain links TRBV6-1 with TRBJ2-7; 8 positions agree with TRBD1. V was pared by 6 bases and J by 6 bases, with 1 base of the junction left unmatched. The V gene's germline CDR1 is MNHNS and CDR2 SASEGT. The CDR3 is 11 residues long. The CDR3 DNA is TGTGCCAGCAGCACAGGGGGCGAGCAGTACTTC. This translates into CASSTGGEQYF.

This chain connects TRBV4-1 to TRBJ2-6, with a possible D match to TRBD1 (6 bases). Germline CDR1 MGHRA, CDR2 YSYEKL. The CDR3 spans 18 residues. Trimming left V 4 bases short and J 0 bases short, with 16 bases between. The CDR3 sequence: CASSRRQVLGSGANVLTF. The CDR3 DNA sequence: TGCGCCAGCAGCCGAAGACAGGTCCTTGGCTCTGGGGCCAACGTCCTGACTTTC.

The V call is TRBV7-9, the J call TRBJ1-2; 7 bases are a match to TRBD1. CDR3 length equals 13 residues. Trimming at V came to 6 bases and at J to 3 bases, leaving 4 bases not matched to a gene. Germline V gene sequence: CDR1 SEHNR, CDR2 FQNEAQ (reference sequence). Here the CDR3 DNA reads TGTGCCAGCAGTCGACAGGGCGACTATGGCTACACCTTC. Translated, it gives CASSRQGDYGYTF.

The genes are TRBV2 and TRBJ1-4; TRBD1 might be the D (6 bases). Per germline, CDR1 SNHLY and CDR2 FYNNEI. The CDR3 covers 15 residues. The ends were cut back, 6 bases at V and 0 bases at J, with 11 bases in the middle. The CDR3 sequence is CASSPDSATNEKLFF. As DNA, the CDR3 is TGTGCCAGCAGCCCGGACAGTGCAACTAATGAAAAACTGTTTTTT.

The chain recombines TRBV11-3 with TRBJ2-3; TRBD1 agrees at 7 bases. The CDR3 runs 16 residues. Germline loops: CDR1 SGHNT, CDR2 YENEEA. The J segment lost 2 bases and the V segment lost 3 bases, leaving 8 bases of the junction unmatched. The CDR3 loop is CASSLGDRVVTDTQYF. DNA of the CDR3: TGTGCCAGCAGCTTGGGAGACAGGGTGGTCACAGATACGCAGTATTTT.

The CDR3 region has the DNA TGTGCCAGCAGTCCTAGGTCCGGGACAGGGTCCAATGAGCAGTTCTTC. As protein: CASSPRSGTGSNEQFF. The J gene is TRBJ2-1, the V gene TRBV28; 9 bases align to TRBD1. The trim removed 5 bases at V and 6 bases at J, leaving 11 bases unmatched. The CDR3 spans 16 residues. Per the germline V gene, CDR1 is MDHEN and CDR2 is SYDVKM.

The V and J genes are TRBV7-2 and TRBJ2-5, with a tentative D call TRBD2 (6 bases). The CDR3 consists of 15 residues. Germline lookup yields CDR1 SGHTA and CDR2 FQGNSA. V gave up 3 bases and J gave up 2 bases, with 13 bases separating them. The CDR3 loop reads CASSFQLGGQETQYF. DNA for the CDR3: TGTGCCAGCAGCTTCCAATTGGGGGGACAAGAGACCCAGTACTTC.

V gene TRBV6-4 combines with J gene TRBJ2-1; 7 bases are shared with TRBD2. V dropped 0 bases and J dropped 4; count of bases not matched to a gene: 12. Germline V gene sequence: CDR1 MRHNA, CDR2 SNTAGT. This CDR3 comprises 18 residues. The CDR3 DNA reads TGTGCCAGCAGTGACTCGAGCACTAGCGCATACCTTTACAATGAGCAGTTCTTC. It translates to CASSDSSTSAYLYNEQFF.

This chain links TRBV30 with TRBJ1-2; perhaps TRBD1 as D (5 bases). Deletions cut 0 bases from V and 8 bases from J, with 10 bases between. CDR1 GTSNPN and CDR2 SVGIG come from the germline V gene (reference sequence). The CDR3 length is 12 residues. The CDR3, as DNA: TGTGCCTGGAGTGTTCTGGGGCTCGGCTACACCTTC. Translated: CAWSVLGLGYTF.

The chain links TRBV6-1 to TRBJ2-5; 11 nucleotides line up with TRBD2. The CDR3 loop spans 13 amino acids. Losses at the gene ends were 9 bases for V and 11 bases for J; bases not matched to a gene: 11. CDR1 is MNHNS and CDR2 is SASEGT in the germline V gene. The CDR3 here is CASGTSGLREQYF. CDR3 in DNA: TGTGCCAGTGGGACTAGCGGCCTTAGGGAGCAGTACTTC.

This chain links TRBV6-5 with TRBJ1-2; 7 positions agree with TRBD1. Germline CDR1 reads MNHEY; CDR2 reads SVGAGI. Losses at the gene ends were 5 bases for V and 4 bases for J; bases not matched to a gene: 10. This CDR3 contains 15 residues. The chain's CDR3 is CASSGFQGDSYGYTF. The CDR3 nucleotides are TGTGCCAGCAGTGGCTTCCAAGGGGACAGCTATGGCTACACCTTC.

The chain recombines TRBV18 with TRBJ1-1; no reliable D call. CDR1 and CDR2 (germline): KGHSH, LQKENI. The CDR3 loop spans 12 amino acids. Trimming removed 0 bases at V and 7 bases at J, with 6 bases between. The DNA for the CDR3 is TGTGCCAGCTCACCACCAGCAGGTGAAGCTTTCTTT. It is translated as CASSPPAGEAFF.

The chain links TRBV10-1 to TRBJ2-1; TRBD2 matches 8 bases. With V trimmed by 3 bases and J by 6 bases, 7 bases remained unmatched. Germline-derived CDR1 and CDR2 are WNHNN and SYGVQD (reference sequence). The CDR3 spans 15 residues. The DNA of the CDR3 is TGCGCCAGCAGTGATCCGGGACTAGAACCCAATGAGCAGTTCTTC. Its protein product is CASSDPGLEPNEQFF.

As for this clone: Other DNA variants within this sample encode the same CDR3. The chain links TRBV30 to TRBJ1-1; D possibly corresponds to TRBD1 (5 bases). CDR1 is GTSNPN, CDR2 SVGIG, per germline (reference sequence). V was trimmed by 0 bases and J by 5 bases, leaving 7 bases between them. The CDR3 is 12 amino acids. The CDR3 sequence: CAWSVRQTEAFF. The CDR3 bases are TGTGCCTGGAGTGTCCGACAGACTGAAGCTTTCTTT.

The chain joins TRBV15 to TRBJ2-3; 9 nucleotides agree with TRBD2. This CDR3 has 16 amino acids. Losses at the gene ends were 0 bases for V and 2 bases for J; bases not matched to a gene: 3. The germline V gene has CDR1 LNHNV and CDR2 YYDKDF (reference sequence). CDR3 sequence: CATSREAGGNTDTQYF. In DNA, the CDR3 is TGTGCCACCAGCAGAGAAGCGGGAGGAAACACAGATACGCAGTATTTT.

The chain is built from TRBV6-1 and TRBJ2-3; D call uncertain. V lost 6 bases and J lost 2, with 12 bases in between. Germline V gives CDR1 MNHNS, CDR2 SASEGT. The length of the CDR3 is 14 residues. The CDR3 reads CASRPTQDTDTQYF. The DNA for the CDR3 is TGTGCCAGCAGACCGACACAAGACACAGATACGCAGTATTTT.

This chain uses TRBV7-2 with TRBJ2-5; D is possibly TRBD2 (6 bases). CDR1 is SGHTA and CDR2 is FQGNSA in the germline V gene. This CDR3 is 15 amino acids long. V gave up 8 bases and J gave up 1 base, with 17 bases separating them. CDR3 residues: CASEWSGPAQETQYF. The CDR3 DNA sequence: TGTGCCAGCGAATGGAGCGGGCCAGCCCAAGAGACCCAGTACTTC.